This entry concerns a single TCR beta chain. Its target is unknown. Replicate PCRs run on sorted subsets employed 200 ng DNA, around 27,000 T cell genomes. In the authors' workflow: Junction-only sequences without quality scores were provided by ImmunoSEQ, so filtering was different. Only in-frame clones appear in the TCRdb table, and some are missing; sequencing was by immunoSEQ multiplex PCR. V, J and clone size derive from that table, while D and trimming were established from the DNA sequence. Of 2 million to 2.5 million clones listed, 85% to 95% are singletons. The data belong to a study of shared clonotypes between healthy human individuals. Study-level points and caveats: Across subsets, estimated richness was generally greater for naive than for memory populations.

Deletions cut 5 bases from V and 4 bases from J, with 11 bases between. The germline V gene encodes CDR1 LNHDA and CDR2 SQIVND (reference sequence). The CDR3 runs to 14 residues. The gene calls are TRBV19 and TRBJ1-4, with a tentative D call TRBD1 (5 bases). The source material was naive CD4+ T cells from PBMCs. The subset was: CD45RA+ positively selected. The clonotype originates from a man younger than 30 in good health. Some clones in this sample may be carry-over from other donors' samples. DNA for the CDR3: TGTGCCAGTAGTTTACAGGCGATTAATGAAAAACTGTTTTTT. Amino acid sequence: CASSLQAINEKLFF.